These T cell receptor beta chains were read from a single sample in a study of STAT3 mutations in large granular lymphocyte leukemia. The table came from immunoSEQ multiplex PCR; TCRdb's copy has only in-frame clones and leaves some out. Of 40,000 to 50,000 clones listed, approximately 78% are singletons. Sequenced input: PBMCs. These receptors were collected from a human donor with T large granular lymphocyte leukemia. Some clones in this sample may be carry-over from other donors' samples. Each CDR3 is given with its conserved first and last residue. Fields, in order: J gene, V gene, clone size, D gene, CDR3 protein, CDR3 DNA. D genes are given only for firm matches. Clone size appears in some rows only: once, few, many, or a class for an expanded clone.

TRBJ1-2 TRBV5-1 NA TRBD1 CASSLDGGQDYGYTF TGCGCCAGCAGCTTGGACGGGGGACAGGATTATGGCTACACCTTC
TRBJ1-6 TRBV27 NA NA CASSGPLYNSPLHF TGTGCCAGCAGTGGACCCTTATATAATTCACCCCTCCACTTT
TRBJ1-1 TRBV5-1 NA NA CASSLRGENMNTEAFF TGCGCCAGCAGCTTAAGAGGGGAGAACATGAACACTGAAGCTTTCTTT
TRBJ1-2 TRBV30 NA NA CAWRAVYGYTF TGTGCCTGGAGGGCCGTTTATGGCTACACCTTC
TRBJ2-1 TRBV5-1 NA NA CASTQNNEQFF TGCGCCAGCACCCAGAACAATGAGCAGTTCTTC
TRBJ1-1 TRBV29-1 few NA CSVSPITPNTEAFF TGCAGCGTTAGTCCCATTACTCCGAACACTGAAGCTTTCTTT
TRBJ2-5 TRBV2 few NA CASRRRGETQYF TGTGCCAGCAGGAGGCGGGGTGAGACCCAGTACTTC
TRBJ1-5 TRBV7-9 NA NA CASSSVSGEIGQPQHF TGTGCCAGCAGCTCCGTTTCAGGGGAGATTGGTCAGCCCCAGCATTTT
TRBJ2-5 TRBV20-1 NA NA CSVPGETQYF TGCAGTGTCCCCGGAGAGACCCAGTACTTC
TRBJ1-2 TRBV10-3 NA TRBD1 CAISQRQGDLGYTF TGTGCCATCTCCCAAAGACAGGGGGATCTCGGCTACACCTTC
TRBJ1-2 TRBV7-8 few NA CASSREANYGYTF TGTGCCAGCAGCCGGGAAGCTAACTATGGCTACACCTTC
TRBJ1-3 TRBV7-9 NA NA CASSSEQAGFTTTSTIYF TGTGCCAGCAGCTCCGAGCAGGCGGGCTTCACCACAACGAGCACCATATATTTT
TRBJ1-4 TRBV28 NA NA CASSPRRATNEKLFF TGTGCCAGCAGTCCCCGACGAGCAACTAATGAAAAACTGTTTTTT
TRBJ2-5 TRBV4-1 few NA CASSQQDRTWGETQYF TGCGCCAGCAGCCAGCAAGACCGGACGTGGGGAGAGACCCAGTACTTC
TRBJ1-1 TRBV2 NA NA CASLIGRGTEAFF TGTGCCAGCCTCATCGGCAGGGGCACTGAAGCTTTCTTT
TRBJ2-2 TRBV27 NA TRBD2 CASSLGLAASGELFF TGTGCCAGCAGTTTGGGACTAGCGGCCTCCGGGGAGCTGTTTTTT
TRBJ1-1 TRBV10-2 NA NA CASSGYTEAFF TGCGCCAGCAGTGGATACACTGAAGCTTTCTTT
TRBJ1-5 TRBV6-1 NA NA CASRDGGQPQHF TGTGCCAGCAGGGACGGGGGCCAGCCCCAGCATTTT
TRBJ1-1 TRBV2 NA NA CASTPEPRNTEAFF TGTGCCAGCACCCCCGAACCGAGGAACACTGAAGCTTTCTTT
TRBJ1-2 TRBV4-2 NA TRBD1 CASSQDRLDYGYTF TGTGCCAGCAGCCAGGACAGGTTGGACTATGGCTACACCTTC
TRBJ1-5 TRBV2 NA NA CASSRAAGSNQPQHF TGTGCCAGCAGCAGGGCAGCAGGGAGCAATCAGCCCCAGCATTTT
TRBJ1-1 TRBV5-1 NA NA CASSPGAPQDTEAFF TGCGCCAGCAGCCCTGGGGCCCCACAGGACACTGAAGCTTTCTTT
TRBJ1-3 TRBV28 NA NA CASSLGGSISGNTIYF TGTGCCAGCAGTTTAGGGGGCAGTATCTCTGGAAACACCATATATTTT
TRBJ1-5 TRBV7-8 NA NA CASSSRRTVPYQPQHF TGTGCCAGCAGCTCACGGAGGACGGTCCCTTATCAGCCCCAGCATTTT
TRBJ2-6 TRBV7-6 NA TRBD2 CASSRGGAGANVLTF TGTGCCAGCAGCCGGGGGGGTGCGGGGGCCAACGTCCTGACTTTC
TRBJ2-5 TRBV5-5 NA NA CASSLALTVQETQYF TGTGCCAGCAGCTTGGCCTTGACAGTTCAAGAGACCCAGTACTTC
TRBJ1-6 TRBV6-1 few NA CASSEVGGQNSPLHF TGTGCCAGCAGTGAAGTAGGTGGCCAGAATTCACCCCTCCACTTT
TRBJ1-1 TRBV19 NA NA CASSMGMNAISQEAFF TGTGCCAGTAGTATGGGTATGAACGCGATATCTCAAGAAGCTTTCTTT
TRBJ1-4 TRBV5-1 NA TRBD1 CASSFRGTGEKLFF TGCGCCAGCAGCTTTAGGGGGACAGGTGAAAAACTGTTTTTT
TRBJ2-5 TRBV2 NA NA CASSEGETQYF TGTGCCAGCAGTGAAGGAGAGACCCAGTACTTC
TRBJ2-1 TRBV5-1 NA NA CASSLEGRAGSYNEQFF TGCGCCAGCAGCTTGGAAGGCAGGGCGGGCTCCTACAATGAGCAGTTCTTC
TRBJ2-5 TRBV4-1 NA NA CASSQEQQETQYF TGCGCCAGCAGCCAAGAGCAGCAAGAGACCCAGTACTTC
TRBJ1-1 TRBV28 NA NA CASSLVSASGGAFF TGTGCCAGCAGTTTAGTGTCAGCTTCAGGCGGAGCTTTCTTT
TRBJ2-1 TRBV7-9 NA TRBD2 CASSYPLAGGNEQFF TGTGCCAGCAGCTACCCACTAGCGGGGGGCAATGAGCAGTTCTTC
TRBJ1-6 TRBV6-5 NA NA CASSTGKNNSPLHF TGTGCCAGCAGCACCGGGAAAAATAATTCACCCCTCCACTTT
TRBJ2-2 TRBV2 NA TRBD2 CASSERTRSTGELFF TGTGCCAGCAGTGAAAGGACTAGGAGCACCGGGGAGCTGTTTTTT